The clone carrying this T cell receptor beta chain was observed many times. Its specificity is not known. Ophthalmopathy in the patients scored at least 3 on Clinical Activity Score and at least 4 on NOSPECS grade, lasting under 3 months. The PBMCs were sourced from fresh peripheral blood (more than 9 ml). This sample is drawn from a study of T cells in Graves' hyperthyroidism and ophthalmopathy. Whole-study results and caveats: Before onset, ophthalmopathy was predicted by the model a median around 6.5 months earlier. Most thyroid-expanded clonotypes above 0.001 were also found in blood.

V lost 6 bases and J 0 bases, leaving 5 bases between the germline ends. The germline V gene has CDR1 GTSNPN and CDR2 SVGIG (reference sequence). CDR3 size: 11 residues. Amplified TCR beta CDR3 regions came from RNA transcripts. The HTBI primer set was used in a first-round RT-PCR of the TCR CDR3. Each CDR3 protein gets one entry after TCRdb re-called the multiplex PCR reads with MiXCR. Of approximately 610,000 distinct CDR3 sequences detected, about 15% appear once; the ten largest clones hold around 4.1%. This receptor was identified in a woman aged 35 to 49 with Graves' ophthalmopathy. The chain is built from TRBV30 and TRBJ1-1; D is ambiguous. The sample comprised blood. This CDR3 is CACPMNTEAFF. The CDR3 DNA is TGTGCCTGTCCAATGAACACTGAAGCTTTCTTT. Full variable domain (missing parts from reference TRBV30 and TRBJ1-1): SQTIHQWPATLVQPVGSPLSLECTVEGTSNPNLYWYRQAAGRGLQLLFYSVGIGQISSEVPQNLSASRPQDRQFILSSKKLLLSDSGFYLCACPMNTEAFFGQGTRLTVV.